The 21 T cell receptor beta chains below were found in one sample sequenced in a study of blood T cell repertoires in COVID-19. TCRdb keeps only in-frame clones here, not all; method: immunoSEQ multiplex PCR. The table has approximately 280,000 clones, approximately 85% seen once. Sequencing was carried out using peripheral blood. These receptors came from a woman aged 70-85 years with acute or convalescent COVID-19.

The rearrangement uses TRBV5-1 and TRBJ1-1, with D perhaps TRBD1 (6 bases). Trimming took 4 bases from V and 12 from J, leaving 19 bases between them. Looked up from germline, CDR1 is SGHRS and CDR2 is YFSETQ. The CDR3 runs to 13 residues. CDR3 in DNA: TGCGCCAGCAGCCTGGGGGCTGGGGGGGCGACTTTCTTT. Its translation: CASSLGAGGATFF.

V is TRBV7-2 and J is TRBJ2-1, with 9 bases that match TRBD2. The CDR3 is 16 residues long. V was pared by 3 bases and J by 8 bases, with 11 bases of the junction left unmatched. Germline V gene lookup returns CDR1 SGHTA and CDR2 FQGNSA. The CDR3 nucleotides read TGTGCCAGCAGCTTCTCTATAGCGGGGGATAAGGATGAGCAGTTCTTC. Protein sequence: CASSFSIAGDKDEQFF.

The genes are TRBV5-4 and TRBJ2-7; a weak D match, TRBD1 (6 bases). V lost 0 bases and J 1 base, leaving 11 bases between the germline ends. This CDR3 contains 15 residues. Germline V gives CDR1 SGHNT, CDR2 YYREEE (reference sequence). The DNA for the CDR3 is TGTGCCAGCAGCTTGGGGACAGCGAAATCCTACGAGCAGTACTTC. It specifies CASSLGTAKSYEQYF.

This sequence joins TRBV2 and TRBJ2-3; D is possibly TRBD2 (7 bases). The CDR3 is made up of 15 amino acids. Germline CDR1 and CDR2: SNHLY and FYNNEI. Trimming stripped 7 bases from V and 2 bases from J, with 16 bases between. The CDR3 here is CASKVLAGATDTQYF. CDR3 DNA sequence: TGTGCCAGCAAGGTGTTGGCGGGGGCCACAGATACGCAGTATTTT.

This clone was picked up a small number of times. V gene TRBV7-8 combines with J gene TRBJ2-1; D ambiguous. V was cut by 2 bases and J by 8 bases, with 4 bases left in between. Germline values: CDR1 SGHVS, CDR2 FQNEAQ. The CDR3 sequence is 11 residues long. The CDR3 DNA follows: TGTGCCAGCAGCTTATCGGATGAGCAGTTCTTC. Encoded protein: CASSLSDEQFF.

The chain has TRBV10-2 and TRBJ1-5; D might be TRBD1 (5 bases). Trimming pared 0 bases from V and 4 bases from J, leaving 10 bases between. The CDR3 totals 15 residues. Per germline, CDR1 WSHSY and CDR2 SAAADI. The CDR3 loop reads CASSESGGSNQPQHF. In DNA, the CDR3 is TGCGCCAGCAGTGAGTCGGGGGGTTCGAATCAGCCCCAGCATTTT.

The CDR3 nucleotides read TGTGCCAGCAGCACTAGCGGGGGAGTCTCCTACGAGCAGTACTTC. It yields the protein CASSTSGGVSYEQYF. V and J are TRBV13 and TRBJ2-7, with 11 bases lining up with TRBD2. The trim removed 5 bases at V and 0 bases at J, leaving 3 bases unmatched. CDR1 PRHDT and CDR2 FYEKMQ come from the germline V gene (reference sequence). CDR3 length equals 15 residues.

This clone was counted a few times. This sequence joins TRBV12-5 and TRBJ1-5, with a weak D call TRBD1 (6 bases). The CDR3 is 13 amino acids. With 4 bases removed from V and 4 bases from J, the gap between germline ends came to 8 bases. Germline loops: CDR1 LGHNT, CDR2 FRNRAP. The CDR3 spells CASGYRENQPQHF. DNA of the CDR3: TGTGCTAGTGGTTACAGGGAGAATCAGCCCCAGCATTTT. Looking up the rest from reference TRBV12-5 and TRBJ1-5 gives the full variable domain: DARVTQTPRHKVTEMGQEVTMRCQPILGHNTVFWYRQTMMQGLELLAYFRNRAPLDDSGMPKDRFSAEMPDATLATLKIQPSEPRDSAVYFCASGYRENQPQHFGDGTRLSIL.

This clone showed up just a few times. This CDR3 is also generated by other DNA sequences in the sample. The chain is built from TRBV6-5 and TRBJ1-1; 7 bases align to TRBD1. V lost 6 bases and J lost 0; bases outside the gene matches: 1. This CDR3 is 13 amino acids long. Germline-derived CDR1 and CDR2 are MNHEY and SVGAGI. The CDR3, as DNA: TGTGCCAGCAGGGGACAGTTGAACACTGAAGCTTTCTTT. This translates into CASRGQLNTEAFF.

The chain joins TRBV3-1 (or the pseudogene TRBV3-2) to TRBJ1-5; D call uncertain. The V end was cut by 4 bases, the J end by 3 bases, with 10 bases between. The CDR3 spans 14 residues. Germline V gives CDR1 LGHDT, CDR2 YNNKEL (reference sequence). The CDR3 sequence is CASSLPGFNQPQHF. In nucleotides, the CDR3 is TGTGCCAGCAGCCTCCCAGGCTTCAATCAGCCCCAGCATTTT.

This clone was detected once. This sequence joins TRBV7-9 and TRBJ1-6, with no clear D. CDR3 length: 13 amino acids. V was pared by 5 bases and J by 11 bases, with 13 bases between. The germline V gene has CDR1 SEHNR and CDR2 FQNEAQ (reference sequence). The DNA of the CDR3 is TGTGCCAGCAGCCAAACAGTACAAACACCCCTCCACTTT. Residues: CASSQTVQTPLHF.

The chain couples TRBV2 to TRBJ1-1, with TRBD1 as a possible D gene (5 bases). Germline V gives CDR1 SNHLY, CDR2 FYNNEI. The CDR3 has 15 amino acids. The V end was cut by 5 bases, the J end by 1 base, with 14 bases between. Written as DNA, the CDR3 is TGTGCCAGCAGTCCTCAGGGTCGGCGGAACACTGAAGCTTTCTTT. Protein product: CASSPQGRRNTEAFF.

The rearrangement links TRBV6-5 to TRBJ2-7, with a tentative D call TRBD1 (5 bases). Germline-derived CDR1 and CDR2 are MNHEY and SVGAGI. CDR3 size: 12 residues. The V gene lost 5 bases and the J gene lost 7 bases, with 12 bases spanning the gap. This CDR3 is CASSRGALEQYF. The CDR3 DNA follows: TGTGCCAGCAGTCGTGGGGCCCTAGAGCAGTACTTC.

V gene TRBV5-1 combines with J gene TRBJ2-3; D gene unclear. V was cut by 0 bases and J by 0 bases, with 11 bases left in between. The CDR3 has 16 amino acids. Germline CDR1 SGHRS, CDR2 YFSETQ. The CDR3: CASSLVWSPSTDTQYF. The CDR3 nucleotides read TGCGCCAGCAGCTTGGTATGGAGTCCTAGCACAGATACGCAGTATTTT.

CDR3 sequence: CASSLTEGNYGYTF. CDR3 nucleotides: TGTGCCAGCAGCTTGACAGAAGGGAACTATGGCTACACCTTC. V gene TRBV7-8 combines with J gene TRBJ1-2; tentative D call: TRBD1 (5 bases). CDR3 length: 14 amino acids. Germline V gives CDR1 SGHVS, CDR2 FQNEAQ. The ends were cut back, 3 bases at V and 2 bases at J, with 10 bases in the middle.

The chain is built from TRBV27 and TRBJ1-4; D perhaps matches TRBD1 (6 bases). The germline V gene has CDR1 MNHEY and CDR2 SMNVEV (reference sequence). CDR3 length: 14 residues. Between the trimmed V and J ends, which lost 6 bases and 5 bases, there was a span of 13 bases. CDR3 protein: CASRQGQNNEKLFF. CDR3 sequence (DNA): TGTGCCAGCAGACAAGGACAGAACAATGAAAAACTGTTTTTT.

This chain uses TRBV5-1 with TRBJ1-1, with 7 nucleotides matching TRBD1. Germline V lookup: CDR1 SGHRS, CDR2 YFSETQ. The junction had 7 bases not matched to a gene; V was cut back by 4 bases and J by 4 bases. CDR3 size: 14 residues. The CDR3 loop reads CASSEGQRGTEAFF. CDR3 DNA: TGCGCCAGCAGCGAGGGACAGAGAGGCACTGAAGCTTTCTTT.

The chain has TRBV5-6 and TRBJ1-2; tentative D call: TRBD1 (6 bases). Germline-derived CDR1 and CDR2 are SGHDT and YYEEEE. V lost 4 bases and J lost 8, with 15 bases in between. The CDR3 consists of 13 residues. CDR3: CASSPLHGGGYTF. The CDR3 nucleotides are TGTGCCAGCAGCCCACTCCATGGGGGCGGCTACACCTTC.

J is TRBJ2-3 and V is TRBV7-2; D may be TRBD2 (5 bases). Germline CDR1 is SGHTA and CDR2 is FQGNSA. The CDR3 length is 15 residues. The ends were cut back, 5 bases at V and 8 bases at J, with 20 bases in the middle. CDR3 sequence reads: CASSASVPSGGTQYF. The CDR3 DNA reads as TGTGCCAGCAGCGCAAGCGTCCCCTCAGGAGGTACGCAGTATTTT.

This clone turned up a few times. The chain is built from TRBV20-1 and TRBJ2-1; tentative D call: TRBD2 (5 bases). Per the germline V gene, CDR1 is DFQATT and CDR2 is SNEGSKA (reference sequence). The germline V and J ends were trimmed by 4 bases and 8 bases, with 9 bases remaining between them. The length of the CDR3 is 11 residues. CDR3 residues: CSATSFHEQFF. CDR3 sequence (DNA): TGCAGTGCTACTAGCTTCCATGAGCAGTTCTTC.

The CDR3 sequence is CASSLSTVKLSPLHF. The CDR3 DNA reads TGTGCCAGCTCACTCTCGACTGTTAAACTTTCACCCCTCCACTTT. The chain couples TRBV18 to TRBJ1-6; no definite D call. Germline CDR1 is KGHSH and CDR2 is LQKENI. The CDR3 extends over 15 amino acids. V lost 4 bases to trimming and J lost 9 bases, with 16 bases between them.